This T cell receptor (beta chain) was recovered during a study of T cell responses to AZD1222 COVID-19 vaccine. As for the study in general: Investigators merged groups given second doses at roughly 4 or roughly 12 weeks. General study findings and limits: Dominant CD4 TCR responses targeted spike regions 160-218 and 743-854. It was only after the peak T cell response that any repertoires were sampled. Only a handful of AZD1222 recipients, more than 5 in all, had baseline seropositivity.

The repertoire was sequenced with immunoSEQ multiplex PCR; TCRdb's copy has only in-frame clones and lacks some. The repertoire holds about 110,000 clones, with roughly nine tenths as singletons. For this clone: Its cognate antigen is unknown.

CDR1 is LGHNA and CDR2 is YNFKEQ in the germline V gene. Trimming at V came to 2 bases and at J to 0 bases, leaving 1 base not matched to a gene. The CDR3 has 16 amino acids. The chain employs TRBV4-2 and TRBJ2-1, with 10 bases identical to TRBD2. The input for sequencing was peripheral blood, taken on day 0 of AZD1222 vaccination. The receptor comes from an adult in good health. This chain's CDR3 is CASSQSGGGSYNEQFF. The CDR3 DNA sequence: TGTGCCAGCAGCCAAAGCGGGGGGGGCTCCTACAATGAGCAGTTCTTC.